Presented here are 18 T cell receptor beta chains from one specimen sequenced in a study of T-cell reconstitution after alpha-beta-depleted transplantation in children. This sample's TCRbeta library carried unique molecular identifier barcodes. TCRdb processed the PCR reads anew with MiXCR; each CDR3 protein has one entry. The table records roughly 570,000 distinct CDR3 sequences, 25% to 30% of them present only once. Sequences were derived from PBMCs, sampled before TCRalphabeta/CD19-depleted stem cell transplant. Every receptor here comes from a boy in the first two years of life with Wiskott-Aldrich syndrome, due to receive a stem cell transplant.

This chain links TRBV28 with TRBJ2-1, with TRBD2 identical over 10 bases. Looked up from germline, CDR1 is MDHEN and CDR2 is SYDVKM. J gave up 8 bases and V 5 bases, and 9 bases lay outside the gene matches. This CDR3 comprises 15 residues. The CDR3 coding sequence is TGTGCCAGCAGTCGCACTAGCGGGGTTACACATGAGCAGTTCTTC. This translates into CASSRTSGVTHEQFF.

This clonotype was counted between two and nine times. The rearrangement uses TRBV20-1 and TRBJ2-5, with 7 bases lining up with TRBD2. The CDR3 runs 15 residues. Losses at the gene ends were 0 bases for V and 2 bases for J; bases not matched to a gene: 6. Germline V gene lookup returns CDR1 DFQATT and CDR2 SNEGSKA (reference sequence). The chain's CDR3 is CSARDPQREQETQYF. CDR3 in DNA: TGCAGTGCTAGAGATCCCCAGCGGGAACAAGAGACCCAGTACTTC.

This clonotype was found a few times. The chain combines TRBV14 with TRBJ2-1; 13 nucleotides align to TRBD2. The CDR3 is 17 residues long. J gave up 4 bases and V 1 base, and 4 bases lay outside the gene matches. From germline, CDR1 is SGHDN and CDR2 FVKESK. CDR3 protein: CASSQAGLAGPYNEQFF. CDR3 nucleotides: TGTGCCAGCAGCCAAGCGGGACTAGCGGGACCGTACAATGAGCAGTTCTTC.

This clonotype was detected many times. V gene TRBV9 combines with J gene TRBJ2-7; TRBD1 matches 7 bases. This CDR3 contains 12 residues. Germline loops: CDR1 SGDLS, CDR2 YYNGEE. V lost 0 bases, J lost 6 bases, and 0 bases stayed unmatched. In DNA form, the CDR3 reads TGTGCCAGCAGCGTAGACAGGGGCGAGCAGTACTTC. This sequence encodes CASSVDRGEQYF.

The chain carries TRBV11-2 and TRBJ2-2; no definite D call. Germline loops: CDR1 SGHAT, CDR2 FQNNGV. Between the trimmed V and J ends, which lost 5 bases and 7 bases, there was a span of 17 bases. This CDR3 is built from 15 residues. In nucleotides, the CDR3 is TGTGCCAGCAGCGAAGGGATGGCAAAGATCGGGGAGCTGTTTTTT. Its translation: CASSEGMAKIGELFF.

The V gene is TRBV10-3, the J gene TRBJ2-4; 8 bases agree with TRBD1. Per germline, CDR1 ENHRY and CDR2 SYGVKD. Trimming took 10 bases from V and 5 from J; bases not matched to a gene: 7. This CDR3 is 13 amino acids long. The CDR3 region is CATAGTGENIQYF. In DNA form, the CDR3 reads TGTGCCACCGCCGGGACAGGTGAAAACATTCAGTACTTC.

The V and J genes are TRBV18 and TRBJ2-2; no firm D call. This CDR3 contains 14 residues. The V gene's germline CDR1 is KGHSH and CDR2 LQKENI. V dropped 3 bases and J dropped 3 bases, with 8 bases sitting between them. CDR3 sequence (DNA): TGTGCCAGCTCACCGTTGTTCCACACCGGGGAGCTGTTTTTT. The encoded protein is CASSPLFHTGELFF.

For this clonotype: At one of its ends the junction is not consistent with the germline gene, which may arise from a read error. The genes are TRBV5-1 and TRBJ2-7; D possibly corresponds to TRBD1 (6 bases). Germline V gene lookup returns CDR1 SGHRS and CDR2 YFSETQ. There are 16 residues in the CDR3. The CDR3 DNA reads TGCGCCAGCAGCTTGGATGGGGGCTCGCTCTCCTACGGGCAGTACTTC. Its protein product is CASSLDGGSLSYGQYF.

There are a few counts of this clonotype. The CDR3 DNA sequence: TGTGCCAGCAGCTCCCCGAGGGTTGCCAGGAACACTGAAGCTTTCTTT. Residues: CASSSPRVARNTEAFF. This chain joins TRBV7-9 and TRBJ1-1; no firm D call. Germline V gives CDR1 SEHNR, CDR2 FQNEAQ (reference sequence). V lost 4 bases, J lost 1 base, and 16 bases lay in between. This CDR3 region has 16 residues.

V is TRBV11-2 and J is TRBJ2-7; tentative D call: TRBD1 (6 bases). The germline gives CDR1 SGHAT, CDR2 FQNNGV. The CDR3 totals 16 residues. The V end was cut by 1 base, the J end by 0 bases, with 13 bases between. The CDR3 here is CASSLVGGSRSYEQYF. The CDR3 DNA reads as TGTGCCAGCAGCTTAGTTGGGGGCAGCCGCTCCTACGAGCAGTACTTC.

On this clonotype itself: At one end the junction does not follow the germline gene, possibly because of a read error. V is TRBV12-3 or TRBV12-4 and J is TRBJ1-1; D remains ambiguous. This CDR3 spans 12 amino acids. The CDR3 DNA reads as TGTGCCAGCAGTCCCTCGGGTAGGGTTCTCGTCTTT. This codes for CASSPSGRVLVF.

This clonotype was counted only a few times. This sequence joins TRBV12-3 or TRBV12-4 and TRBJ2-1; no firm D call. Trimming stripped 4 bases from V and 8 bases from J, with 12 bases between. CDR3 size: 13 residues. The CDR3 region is CASSSWVWDEQFF. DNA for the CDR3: TGTGCCAGCAGTTCTTGGGTTTGGGATGAGCAGTTCTTC.

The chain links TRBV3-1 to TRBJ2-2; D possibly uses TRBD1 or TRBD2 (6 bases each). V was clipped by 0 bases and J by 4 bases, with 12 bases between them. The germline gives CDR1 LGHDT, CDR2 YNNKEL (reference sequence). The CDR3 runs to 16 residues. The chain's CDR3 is CASSQEGGLGTGELFF. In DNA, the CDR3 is TGTGCCAGCAGCCAAGAGGGGGGCTTGGGCACCGGGGAGCTGTTTTTT.

CDR3 sequence reads: CASSLSNLAVLGEQFF. The DNA of the CDR3 is TGCGCCAGCAGCCTTAGCAACCTAGCGGTTTTGGGTGAGCAGTTCTTC. This rearrangement joins TRBV4-1 to TRBJ2-1; 7 positions match TRBD2. The germline CDR1 and CDR2 sequences are MGHRA and YSYEKL. This CDR3 is 16 amino acids long. J lost 9 bases, V lost 4 bases, and 15 bases had no gene match.

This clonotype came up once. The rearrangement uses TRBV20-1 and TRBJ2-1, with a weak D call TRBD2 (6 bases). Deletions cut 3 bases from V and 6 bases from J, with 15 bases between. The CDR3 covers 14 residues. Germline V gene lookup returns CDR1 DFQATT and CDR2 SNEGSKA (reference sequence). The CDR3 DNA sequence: TGCAGTGCTAGTCGTAGCGGAATACTCAATGAGCAGTTCTTC. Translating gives CSASRSGILNEQFF.

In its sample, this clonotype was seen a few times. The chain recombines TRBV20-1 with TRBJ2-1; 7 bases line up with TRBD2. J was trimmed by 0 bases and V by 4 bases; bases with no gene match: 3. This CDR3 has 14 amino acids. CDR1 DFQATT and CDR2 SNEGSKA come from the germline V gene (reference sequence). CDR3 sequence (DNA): TGCAGTGCTATCGGGAGGAGCTCCTACAATGAGCAGTTCTTC. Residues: CSAIGRSSYNEQFF.

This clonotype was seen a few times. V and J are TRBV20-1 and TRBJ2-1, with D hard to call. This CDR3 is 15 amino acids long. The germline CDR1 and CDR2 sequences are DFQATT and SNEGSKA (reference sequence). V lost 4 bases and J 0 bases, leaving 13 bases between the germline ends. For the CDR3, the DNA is TGCAGTGCTACTGAGAGCGAGAGCTCCTACAATGAGCAGTTCTTC. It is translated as CSATESESSYNEQFF.

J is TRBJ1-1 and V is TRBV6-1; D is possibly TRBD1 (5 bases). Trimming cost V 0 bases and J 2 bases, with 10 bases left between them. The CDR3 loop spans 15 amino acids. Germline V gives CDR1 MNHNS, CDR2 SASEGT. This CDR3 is CASSEAGGTNTEAFF. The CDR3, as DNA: TGTGCCAGCAGTGAAGCTGGGGGGACTAACACTGAAGCTTTCTTT.